The clone carrying this TCR beta chain was detected many times. This library used approximately 370 ng RNA and molecular barcoded adaptors spanning alpha/delta and beta/gamma chains. TCRdb fed the reads into MiXCR, producing one record per CDR3 protein. The sample includes about 58,000 distinct CDR3 sequences, roughly an eighth of them seen just once. The record originates from a study of read filtering for tumor transcriptome and immune sequencing. V lost 6 bases and J lost 7; bases outside the gene matches: 7. CDR1 is SNHLY and CDR2 is FYNNEI in the germline V gene. The CDR3 is 14 amino acids. The source is a donor aged 40 or over with multiple myeloma. The chain employs TRBV2 and TRBJ2-1, with 9 nucleotides matching TRBD2. What was sequenced was a population of CD138-negative cells sorted from bone marrow. This CDR3 reads CASRFVAGVNEQFF. CDR3 nucleotides: TGTGCCAGCAGATTTGTAGCGGGGGTGAATGAGCAGTTCTTC.